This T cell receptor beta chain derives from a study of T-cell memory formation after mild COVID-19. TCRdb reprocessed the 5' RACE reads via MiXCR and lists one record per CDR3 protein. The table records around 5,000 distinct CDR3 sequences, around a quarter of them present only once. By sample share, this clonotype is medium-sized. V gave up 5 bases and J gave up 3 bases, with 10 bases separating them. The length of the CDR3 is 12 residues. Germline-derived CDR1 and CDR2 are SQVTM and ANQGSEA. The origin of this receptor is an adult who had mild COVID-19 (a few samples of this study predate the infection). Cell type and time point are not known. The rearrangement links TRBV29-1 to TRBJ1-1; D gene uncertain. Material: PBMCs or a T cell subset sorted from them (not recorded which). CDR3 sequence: CSVPWGYTEAFF. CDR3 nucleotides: TGCAGCGTTCCATGGGGTTACACTGAAGCTTTCTTT.